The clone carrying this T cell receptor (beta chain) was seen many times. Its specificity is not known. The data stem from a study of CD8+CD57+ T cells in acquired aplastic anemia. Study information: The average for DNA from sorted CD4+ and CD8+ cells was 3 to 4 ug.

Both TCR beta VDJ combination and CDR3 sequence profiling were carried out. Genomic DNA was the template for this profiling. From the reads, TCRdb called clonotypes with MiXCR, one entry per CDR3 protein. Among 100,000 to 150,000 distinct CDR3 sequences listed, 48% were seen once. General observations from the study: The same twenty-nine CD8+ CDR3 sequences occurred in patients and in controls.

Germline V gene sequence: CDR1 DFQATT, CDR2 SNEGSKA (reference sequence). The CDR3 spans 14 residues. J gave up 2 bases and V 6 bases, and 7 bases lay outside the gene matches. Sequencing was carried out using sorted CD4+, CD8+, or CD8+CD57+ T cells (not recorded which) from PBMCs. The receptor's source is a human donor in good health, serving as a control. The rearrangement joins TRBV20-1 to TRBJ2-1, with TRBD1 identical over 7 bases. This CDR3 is CSALGDRAYNEQFF. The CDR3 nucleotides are TGCAGTGCCCTAGGCGACAGGGCCTACAATGAGCAGTTCTTC.